Following are 27 T cell receptor beta chains from one sample sequenced in a study of PD-1 blockade in classical Hodgkin lymphoma. This table comes from immunoSEQ multiplex PCR, and its TCRdb copy is limited to in-frame clones, with some not included. The table has 25,000 to 35,000 clones, around 74% seen once; the top ten hold approximately 4%. As for time point: cycle 4 day 1 (C4D1), after six to seven weeks of nivolumab. Every patient relapsed after autologous stem cell transplantation, and brentuximab vedotin exposure varied. This material consisted of peripheral blood mononuclear cells (PBMCs), taken before the fourth cycle of nivolumab. The source of these receptors is a human donor with classical Hodgkin lymphoma.

V is TRBV5-6 and J is TRBJ1-4; the D is unclear. In germline, CDR1 is SGHDT, CDR2 YYEEEE. The ends were cut back, 2 bases at V and 5 bases at J, with 10 bases in the middle. The CDR3 covers 14 residues. The CDR3 nucleotides are TGTGCCAGCAGCTTAGGAACCTCCAATGAAAAACTGTTTTTT. Its translation is CASSLGTSNEKLFF.

The CDR3 DNA reads TGCAGCGTTGGATCGGGCGAGCAGTACTTC. This translates into CSVGSGEQYF. V and J are TRBV29-1 and TRBJ2-7, with D unresolved. V was clipped by 4 bases and J by 6 bases, with 7 bases between them. The germline CDR1 and CDR2 sequences are SQVTM and ANQGSEA. The length of the CDR3 is 10 residues.

This clone is a singleton in its sample. This chain joins TRBV7-3 and TRBJ2-3; TRBD2 matches at 10 bases. Germline V lookup: CDR1 SGHTA, CDR2 FQGTGA. Germline trimming cut 6 bases from V and 4 bases from J; bases unmatched to any gene: 13. The CDR3 has 17 amino acids. CDR3 bases: TGTGCCAGCAGTCTTAGGCCCCTAGCGGGAGTCCCAGATACGCAGTATTTT. Translating it yields CASSLRPLAGVPDTQYF.

The V gene is TRBV7-6, the J gene TRBJ2-7; 8 nucleotides line up with TRBD2. Per the germline V gene, CDR1 is SGHVS and CDR2 is FNYEAQ. The CDR3 runs 18 residues. J lost 2 bases, V lost 1 base, and 13 bases had no gene match. Here the CDR3 reads CASSLGPSGAGGTYEQYF. CDR3 bases: TGTGCCAGCAGCTTAGGGCCCTCCGGGGCGGGGGGAACCTACGAGCAGTACTTC.

The chain links TRBV7-9 to TRBJ2-3, with unresolved D. Germline lookup yields CDR1 SEHNR and CDR2 FQNEAQ (reference sequence). V shed 1 base and J shed 6 bases, with 5 bases lying between them. The CDR3 has 12 amino acids. CDR3 DNA: TGTGCCAGCAGCTTAGGTCGGGATACGCAGTATTTT. Protein sequence: CASSLGRDTQYF.

The genes are TRBV28 and TRBJ1-2; possible D gene TRBD1, 6 bases. V lost 3 bases, J lost 5 bases, and 22 bases lay in between. This CDR3 has 17 residues. Germline CDR1 is MDHEN and CDR2 is SYDVKM. CDR3 residues: CASSFMGASTGVYGYTF. The CDR3 DNA sequence: TGTGCCAGCAGTTTTATGGGTGCGTCGACAGGAGTATATGGCTACACCTTC.

The chain uses TRBV9 and TRBJ2-3; a weak D match, TRBD1 (5 bases). V lost 7 bases to trimming and J lost 3 bases, with 15 bases between them. Germline V gives CDR1 SGDLS, CDR2 YYNGEE. This CDR3 has 14 residues. The CDR3 sequence is CASQKGYRTDTQYF. DNA of the CDR3: TGTGCCAGCCAGAAAGGGTACAGGACAGATACGCAGTATTTT. Drawing the rest from reference TRBV9 and TRBJ2-3, the complete variable domain is DSGVTQTPKHLITATGQRVTLRCSPRSGDLSVYWYQQSLDQGLQFLIQYYNGEERAKGNILERFSAQQFPDLHSELNLSSLELGDSALYFCASQKGYRTDTQYFGPGTRLTVL.

The chain uses TRBV18 and TRBJ2-1; 7 bases fit TRBD1. Germline V CDR1 and CDR2: KGHSH, LQKENI. With 4 bases clipped from V and 1 base from J, the junction kept 10 bases outside the gene matches. CDR3 length equals 17 residues. CDR3 DNA sequence: TGTGCCAGCTCACGAAGTGAAGGGGGCGCATCCTACAATGAGCAGTTCTTC. Its protein product is CASSRSEGGASYNEQFF.

The gene calls are TRBV7-7 and TRBJ2-3, with 8 bases identical to TRBD2. With 3 bases clipped from V and 3 bases from J, the junction kept 5 bases outside the gene matches. The CDR3 covers 15 residues. Germline-derived CDR1 and CDR2 are SSHAT and FNYEAQ (reference sequence). CDR3 in amino acids: CASSFGGALTDTQYF. In nucleotides, the CDR3 is TGTGCCAGCAGCTTCGGGGGGGCTTTAACAGATACGCAGTATTTT.

This sequence joins TRBV10-3 and TRBJ2-5; TRBD1 matches 7 bases. This CDR3 region has 15 residues. CDR1 and CDR2 from the germline V gene are ENHRY and SYGVKD. V shed 0 bases, J shed 3 bases, and the junction held 4 bases outside the gene matches. CDR3 in DNA: TGTGCCATCAGTGAGTCGGGGACAGCGAAAGAGACCCAGTACTTC. Translation gives CAISESGTAKETQYF.

This clone has a single count. The chain joins TRBV7-3 to TRBJ1-5; 8 bases match TRBD1. The CDR3 has 15 amino acids. V was pared by 5 bases and J by 7 bases, with 10 bases of the junction left unmatched. CDR1 and CDR2 (germline): SGHTA, FQGTGA. In DNA form, the CDR3 reads TGTGCCAGCAGCCGAGCGGGGACAGGCGTCCAGCCCCAGCATTTT. This sequence encodes CASSRAGTGVQPQHF.

V gene TRBV5-1 combines with J gene TRBJ2-7; 10 nucleotides agree with TRBD2. V was clipped by 5 bases and J by 4 bases; unmatched bases: 9. CDR3 length equals 15 residues. From germline, CDR1 is SGHRS and CDR2 YFSETQ. CDR3 sequence reads: CASRRTSGVGYEQYF. The DNA for the CDR3 is TGCGCCAGCAGACGTACTAGCGGGGTCGGGTACGAGCAGTACTTC.

The chain employs TRBV9 and TRBJ1-2; D perhaps matches TRBD1 (6 bases). This CDR3 region has 14 residues. Germline CDR1 SGDLS, CDR2 YYNGEE. Between the trimmed V and J ends, which lost 0 bases and 4 bases, there was a span of 10 bases. The CDR3 DNA follows: TGTGCCAGCAGCGTAGTGGGGGGCGGCTATGGCTACACCTTC. Translated, it gives CASSVVGGGYGYTF. Filled out from reference TRBV9 and TRBJ1-2, the complete variable domain reads DSGVTQTPKHLITATGQRVTLRCSPRSGDLSVYWYQQSLDQGLQFLIQYYNGEERAKGNILERFSAQQFPDLHSELNLSSLELGDSALYFCASSVVGGGYGYTFGSGTRLTVV.

This clone has just a few counts. The chain couples TRBV12-5 to TRBJ2-7; D not resolved. This CDR3 region has 13 residues. V was shortened by 7 bases and J by 6 bases, with 16 bases between the two germline ends. CDR1 and CDR2 from the germline V gene are LGHNT and FRNRAP. CDR3 DNA: TGTGCTAGTGCTCGAGACGTCCTTGGCGAGCAGTACTTC. This translates into CASARDVLGEQYF.

The chain recombines TRBV4-3 with TRBJ2-7; TRBD1 aligns across 10 bases. Germline loops: CDR1 LGHNA, CDR2 YSLEER. The CDR3 is 15 amino acids. Germline trimming cut 5 bases from V and 4 bases from J; bases unmatched to any gene: 8. CDR3 sequence reads: CASSTRDRGGYEQYF. The CDR3 DNA sequence: TGCGCCAGCAGCACGCGGGACAGGGGAGGGTACGAGCAGTACTTC.

The V call is TRBV2, the J call TRBJ2-7; D is perhaps TRBD2 (5 bases). The V gene's germline CDR1 is SNHLY and CDR2 FYNNEI. The CDR3 runs to 13 residues. V gave up 7 bases and J gave up 12 bases, with 22 bases separating them. The CDR3 reads CASKGGGPTSRYF. The DNA of the CDR3 is TGTGCCAGCAAAGGAGGAGGACCCACCTCGCGGTACTTC.

The genes are TRBV10-3 and TRBJ1-1; no clear D. This CDR3 is 13 amino acids long. Trimming removed 4 bases at V and 8 bases at J, with 14 bases between. The germline gives CDR1 ENHRY, CDR2 SYGVKD. The CDR3 region has the DNA TGTGCCATCAGTGTGAATGGTTTTATAGAAGCTTTCTTT. This codes for CAISVNGFIEAFF.

This clone is judged medium-sized (0.01 to 0.1%). The chain carries TRBV27 and TRBJ1-2; tentatively, D is TRBD1 (5 bases). The CDR3 extends over 13 amino acids. The germline CDR1 and CDR2 sequences are MNHEY and SMNVEV (reference sequence). The V gene lost 3 bases and the J gene lost 2 bases, with 7 bases spanning the gap. CDR3 sequence (DNA): TGTGCCAGCAGTTTCGAGGGGAACTATGGCTACACCTTC. It is translated as CASSFEGNYGYTF.

This chain connects TRBV4-2 to TRBJ2-1; 10 bases agree with TRBD2. CDR3 size: 16 residues. J lost 4 bases, V lost 4 bases, and 7 bases had no gene match. The germline V gene encodes CDR1 LGHNA and CDR2 YNFKEQ. As DNA, the CDR3 is TGTGCCAGCAGCCCAGGAGCGGGAGGGTTATACAATGAGCAGTTCTTC. It yields the protein CASSPGAGGLYNEQFF.

The chain has TRBV27 and TRBJ2-5; TRBD1 agrees at 9 bases. This CDR3 spans 14 amino acids. The trim removed 6 bases at V and 5 bases at J, leaving 7 bases unmatched. Germline assignment: CDR1 MNHEY and CDR2 SMNVEV (reference sequence). The CDR3 loop is CASRPTGGGETQYF. CDR3 DNA: TGTGCCAGCAGACCTACAGGGGGCGGGGAGACCCAGTACTTC.

The chain employs TRBV27 and TRBJ1-2, with 11 bases that match TRBD1. Germline trimming cut 5 bases from V and 4 bases from J; bases unmatched to any gene: 6. The germline CDR1 and CDR2 sequences are MNHEY and SMNVEV (reference sequence). The CDR3 extends over 15 amino acids. The CDR3 nucleotides read TGTGCCAGCAGTCCACGGGACAGGGGGGTCTATGGCTACACCTTC. Protein product: CASSPRDRGVYGYTF.

The J gene is TRBJ1-1, the V gene TRBV29-1; TRBD1 is a possible D gene (6 bases). The CDR3 contains 15 residues. CDR1 and CDR2 (germline): SQVTM, ANQGSEA. V gave up 2 bases and J gave up 8 bases, with 21 bases separating them. CDR3: CSVETGAASRPEAFF. As DNA, the CDR3 is TGCAGCGTTGAAACGGGGGCAGCTTCTCGACCCGAAGCTTTCTTT.

The chain combines TRBV27 with TRBJ1-5; D ambiguous. In germline, CDR1 is MNHEY, CDR2 SMNVEV (reference sequence). The CDR3 sequence is 15 residues long. The V gene lost 4 bases and the J gene lost 1 base, with 11 bases spanning the gap. The DNA of the CDR3 is TGTGCCAGCAGTTCGTCCCTCGGAAGCAATCAGCCCCAGCATTTT. Amino acids: CASSSSLGSNQPQHF.

The chain employs TRBV5-4 and TRBJ2-3; D may be TRBD1 (5 bases). CDR1 SGHNT and CDR2 YYREEE come from the germline V gene (reference sequence). This CDR3 is built from 15 residues. V was cut by 0 bases and J by 2 bases, with 10 bases left in between. The CDR3 nucleotides are TGTGCCAGCAGCTTGGATCAGGGCCCCACAGATACGCAGTATTTT. Its translation: CASSLDQGPTDTQYF.

The genes are TRBV6-6 and TRBJ1-2, with 9 nucleotides matching TRBD1. The CDR3 totals 13 residues. From germline, CDR1 is MNHNY and CDR2 SVGAGI (reference sequence). V gave up 7 bases and J gave up 7 bases; unmatched junction bases: 7. For the CDR3, the DNA is TGTGCCAGCACTCCCGGGACAGGGATTGGCTACACCTTC. This translates into CASTPGTGIGYTF.

The chain carries TRBV21-1 and TRBJ2-7; the D segment call TRBD2 is taken from the table without a DNA check. TRBV21-1 is a pseudogene segment. This CDR3 is 18 amino acids long. The DNA of the CDR3 is TGTGCCAGCAGGTTTTCCCCGGGACTAGCGGGGGGGGCCTACGAGCAGTACTTC. Translating it yields CASRFSPGLAGGAYEQYF.

The V call is TRBV4-2, the J call TRBJ2-5; D gene unclear. With 2 bases removed from V and 1 base from J, the gap between germline ends came to 5 bases. The CDR3 covers 13 residues. Germline V gives CDR1 LGHNA, CDR2 YNFKEQ. The CDR3 DNA is TGTGCCAGCAGCCAACTTAGCCAAGAGACCCAGTACTTC. Protein: CASSQLSQETQYF.